This TCR beta chain was found in a study of CD39 and CD103 CD8 tumor-infiltrating T cells (dated by TCRdb to 2017 to 2018). Regarding the study in general: Repertoire comparisons were shown for an HPV-positive HNSCC, an HPV-negative HNSCC, an ovarian cancer and a melanoma patient. Repertoires of CD8 TIL subsets defined by CD103 and CD39 were compared with peripheral memory CD8 T cells by TCRbeta CDR3 deep sequencing.

For each subset, between 10,000 and 100,000 sorted cells were used for genomic DNA extraction with the DNeasy Blood and Tissue Kit. The immunoSEQ service sequenced and mapped the TCRbeta V-J or V-D-J regions, with each sample reaching coverage above 9.5x. From the authors' description of their analysis: The analysis included only productive rearrangements exported from the immunoSEQ Analyzer platform, and clonality was assessed using the 500 most abundant clones. The Morisita-Horn similarity index and the Jaccard index were used to quantify the overlap in repertoires between populations. Morisita-Horn similarity between CD8 T-cell subset TCR repertoires was measured in over 5 cancer patients. The immuneACCESS repertoire file appears here via TCRdb, limited to in-frame rearrangements. These files lack a portion of the clones; in checked studies, under half of the deficit traces to unresolved V genes, and the cause of the others is not known. V and J calls and clone size follow that table, whereas D and trimming were derived from the DNA. The sample profile shows approximately 17,000 clones; around nine tenths of them were found once. Clones ranked in the top ten supply 4.3% of the sample.

A note on this clone: The antigen this receptor binds is unknown. Within one base of it there is no much larger clone, and no base qualities were kept.

Study-wide conclusions, independent of this receptor: Compared with DN and SP CD8 TILs and with blood memory CD8 T cells, DP CD8 TILs appeared more oligoclonal, with the top 30 clonotypes covering about 50-90%. Clonotypes from DN TILs largely overlapped with peripheral memory CD8 repertoires, while clonotypes from DP TILs were only rarely found in blood or uninvolved lymph node.

Trimming costs V 3 bases and J 4 bases, and their ends lie 12 bases apart. The germline V gene encodes CDR1 WSHSY and CDR2 SAAADI. The CDR3 runs 14 amino acids, cysteine and phenylalanine included. The read is trimmed to its CDR3 DNA, 42 bases read in frame from base 1. At the time samples were collected, the patients were not on therapy, although their prior treatments varied from chemotherapy, radiotherapy, surgery and immunotherapy to none at all. After thawing, cells were enriched for T lymphocytes using a negative-selection kit, and EpCAM beads were added for tumor-infiltrating lymphocytes. Memory CD8 T cells were sorted as CD8+CD4-CD45RA- cells irrespective of CCR7 expression. Before analysis, peripheral blood mononuclear cells were separated on a Ficoll-Paque PLUS gradient and then cryopreserved. Populations were sorted to approximately 99% purity on a FACSAria II, and cell pellets were frozen for TCR sequencing without culture.

The rearrangement combines TRBV10-2 with TRBJ1-2; no D gene call is confident. Sample: CD8+ T cells sorted from blood. The sample's cell subset or site, from its label and the paper: total memory CD8 T cells (CD45RA-CCR7+/-) from blood or uninvolved lymph node. The clonotype originates from a human donor with head and neck squamous cell carcinoma. Here the CDR3 is given as CASSDPGQSYGYTF. The nucleotide sequence reads as follows: TGCGCCAGCAGTGATCCAGGCCAGAGCTATGGCTACACCTTC.